This T cell receptor beta chain came from a study of T cell responses to AZD1222 COVID-19 vaccine. TCRdb's copy holds only in-frame clones and misses some; the assay was immunoSEQ multiplex PCR. This sample has some 97,000 clones, with around 87% found just once. Comments on this clone: Antigen: not known.

Study-wide results and limits: The number of AZD1222 recipients seropositive at baseline was only five to seven.

The sequence was obtained from an adult in good health. Sequenced material: peripheral blood, taken on day 0 of MenACWY control vaccination.

The CDR3 here is CASSESPRTEAFF. The CDR3 nucleotides are TGCGCCAGCAGTGAATCCCCGCGCACTGAAGCTTTCTTT. The chain is built from TRBV10-1 and TRBJ1-1; D gene ambiguous. Germline V CDR1 and CDR2: WNHNN, SYGVQD (reference sequence). The CDR3 spans 13 residues. The germline V and J ends were trimmed by 3 bases and 4 bases, with 9 bases remaining between them.